Listed below are T cell receptor beta chains from one sample, sequenced in a study of T-cell memory formation after mild COVID-19. TCRdb re-derived calls from the 5' RACE reads in MiXCR, one entry per CDR3 protein. The repertoire includes about 620,000 distinct CDR3 sequences, about 20% of them detected once, and 12% sits in the top ten. Sequencing was carried out using PBMCs or a T cell subset sorted from them (not recorded which). These TCRs come from an adult woman who had mild COVID-19 (a few samples of this study predate the infection). Cell type and time point are not known. Both conserved end residues are part of each CDR3. Each record gives: CDR3 protein, CDR3 DNA, clone size, D gene, J gene, V gene. D genes are given only for firm matches. Size is omitted from some rows. Given values are once, few, many or a class for expanded clones.

CATSRETGTEFF,TGTGCCACCAGCAGAGAGACCGGGACAGAGTTCTTC,-,TRBD1,TRBJ2-1,TRBV15
CASNPGGRAYEQYF,TGTGCCAGCAACCCTGGCGGGAGGGCCTACGAGCAGTACTTC,medium-sized,TRBD2,TRBJ2-7,TRBV9
CASSPGLAGGSDTQYF,TGTGCCAGCAGTCCGGGGCTAGCGGGAGGGAGCGATACGCAGTATTTT,few,TRBD2,TRBJ2-3,TRBV6-1
CASSSLGRGISDEQYF,TGTGCCAGTAGCAGCCTAGGGCGCGGGATTTCGGACGAGCAGTACTTC,-,-,TRBJ2-7,TRBV19
CAISESWGYEQYF,TGTGCCATCAGTGAGTCCTGGGGCTACGAGCAGTACTTC,-,-,TRBJ2-7,TRBV10-3
CASSQLDTQYF,TGCGCCAGCAGTCAACTAGATACGCAGTATTTT,many,-,TRBJ2-3,TRBV23-1
CASSFSGGGIQYF,TGCGCCAGCAGCTTTTCAGGGGGAGGCATTCAGTACTTC,-,-,TRBJ2-4,TRBV5-1
CASSFSGGAAEAFF,TGTGCCAGCAGCTTTTCTGGGGGCGCAGCTGAAGCTTTCTTT,-,-,TRBJ1-1,TRBV7-9
CASSATSGRYNEQFF,TGTGCCAGTAGTGCGACTAGCGGGAGGTACAATGAGCAGTTCTTC,-,TRBD2,TRBJ2-1,TRBV19
CASSLSLLGNTGELFF,TGTGCCAGCAGTTTATCCCTCTTAGGAAACACCGGGGAGCTGTTTTTT,few,-,TRBJ2-2,TRBV6-2/TRBV6-3
CASTNLESYNEQFF,TGTGCCAGCACCAACCTAGAAAGCTACAATGAGCAGTTCTTC,-,-,TRBJ2-1,TRBV9
CASRSLALGNTIYF,TGTGCCAGCCGATCCTTGGCCCTAGGAAACACCATATATTTT,few,-,TRBJ1-3,TRBV12-3/TRBV12-4
CASSLAGRGLYNEQFF,TGCGCCAGCAGCTTGGCGGGCAGGGGGCTATACAATGAGCAGTTCTTC,many,TRBD1,TRBJ2-1,TRBV5-1
CASSQDRVRDEQYF,TGTGCCAGCAGTCAAGACAGGGTTCGGGACGAGCAGTACTTC,-,TRBD1,TRBJ2-7,TRBV6-5
CASSLPTGYEQYF,TGTGCCAGCAGTCTGCCGACAGGGTACGAGCAGTACTTC,many,TRBD1,TRBJ2-7,TRBV3-1
CASTPRGSGRNYEQYF,TGTGCCAGCACCCCCCGTGGTAGCGGGAGGAACTACGAGCAGTACTTC,-,TRBD2,TRBJ2-7,TRBV7-9
CASSPSGGAFYEQFF,TGTGCCAGCAGCCCCAGCGGGGGGGCCTTTTATGAGCAGTTCTTC,few,TRBD2,TRBJ2-1,TRBV3-1
CASSIQASGNQPQHF,TGTGCCAGTAGCATACAGGCCAGTGGCAATCAGCCCCAGCATTTT,-,-,TRBJ1-5,TRBV19